Presented here are 25 T cell receptor beta chains from one specimen sequenced in a study of blood T cell repertoires in COVID-19. Only in-frame clones appear in the TCRdb table, and some are missing; sequencing was by immunoSEQ multiplex PCR. Of around 170,000 clones listed, about nine tenths were seen once; the top ten hold around 9.5%. The sequencing sample was made of PBMCs or T cells enriched from blood (not recorded which). The receptors stem from a woman under 30 who had recovered from COVID-19.

V gene TRBV2 combines with J gene TRBJ1-5; maybe TRBD1 (5 bases). CDR1 and CDR2 (germline): SNHLY, FYNNEI. V dropped 4 bases and J dropped 7 bases, with 11 bases sitting between them. The CDR3 length is 13 residues. CDR3 amino acids: CASSVGVWQPQHF. The CDR3 nucleotides are TGTGCCAGCAGTGTAGGGGTTTGGCAGCCCCAGCATTTT.

The chain recombines TRBV14 with TRBJ1-1, with D possibly being TRBD1 (6 bases). CDR1 and CDR2 from the germline V gene are SGHDN and FVKESK. This CDR3 spans 15 amino acids. The germline V and J ends were trimmed by 0 bases and 6 bases, with 14 bases remaining between them. The CDR3: CASSQDPPGVAEAFF. Here the CDR3 DNA reads TGTGCCAGCAGCCAAGATCCCCCAGGGGTAGCTGAAGCTTTCTTT.

V and J are TRBV29-1 and TRBJ2-3, with 8 bases fitting TRBD2. CDR1 and CDR2 from the germline V gene are SQVTM and ANQGSEA. The CDR3 is 14 residues long. V lost 4 bases and J lost 4; bases outside the gene matches: 7. CDR3 residues: CSVGFAGGADTQYF. The CDR3 bases are TGCAGCGTTGGGTTTGCGGGAGGAGCAGATACGCAGTATTTT.

The chain recombines TRBV28 with TRBJ1-6, with no clear D. V lost 6 bases to trimming and J lost 6 bases, with 12 bases between them. The CDR3 extends over 14 amino acids. From germline, CDR1 is MDHEN and CDR2 SYDVKM. The chain's CDR3 is CASSGMGVNSPLHF. The CDR3, as DNA: TGTGCCAGCAGCGGTATGGGCGTTAATTCACCCCTCCACTTT. Full variable domain (remainder filled in from reference TRBV28 and TRBJ1-6): DVKVTQSSRYLVKRTGEKVFLECVQDMDHENMFWYRQDPGLGLRLIYFSYDVKMKEKGDIPEGYSVSREKKERFSLILESASTNQTSMYLCASSGMGVNSPLHFGNGTRLTVT.

The CDR3, as DNA: TGTGCCAGCTCACCACGTGAGGGGGCAGGAGGCACTGAAGCTTTCTTT. This encodes CASSPREGAGGTEAFF. The chain employs TRBV18 and TRBJ1-1; 7 bases fit TRBD1. The CDR3 is 16 amino acids. V gave up 1 base and J gave up 4 bases; unmatched junction bases: 9. Germline V gene lookup returns CDR1 KGHSH and CDR2 LQKENI.

The V call is TRBV10-3, the J call TRBJ2-3; no reliable D call. The CDR3 consists of 17 residues. The V gene lost 0 bases and the J gene lost 2 bases, with 15 bases spanning the gap. The germline gives CDR1 ENHRY, CDR2 SYGVKD. The CDR3 reads CAISESQSYHFTDTQYF. As DNA, the CDR3 is TGTGCCATCAGTGAGTCACAGTCCTATCATTTCACAGATACGCAGTATTTT.

The J gene is TRBJ2-1, the V gene TRBV6-5; no definite D call. V was pared by 6 bases and J by 7 bases, with 7 bases between. The CDR3 is 11 amino acids. Germline assignment: CDR1 MNHEY and CDR2 SVGAGI. CDR3 in amino acids: CASRRVNEQFF. The CDR3 DNA sequence: TGTGCCAGCAGACGGGTTAATGAGCAGTTCTTC.

The J gene is TRBJ2-3, the V gene TRBV9; 11 bases fit TRBD2. The CDR3 has 19 amino acids. Germline CDR1 reads SGDLS; CDR2 reads YYNGEE. With 0 bases clipped from V and 3 bases from J, the junction kept 12 bases outside the gene matches. As DNA, the CDR3 is TGTGCCAGCAGCGTAGAGGGGACTAGCGGCTTTGGGGGTACAGATACGCAGTATTTT. Protein product: CASSVEGTSGFGGTDTQYF.

The chain carries TRBV5-1 and TRBJ2-7; a weak D match, TRBD2 (6 bases). The CDR3 sequence is 15 residues long. Germline V gene data show CDR1 as SGHRS and CDR2 as YFSETQ. Trimming stripped 3 bases from V and 4 bases from J, with 17 bases between. CDR3 bases: TGCGCCAGCAGCTCCAAGCGGGTACGAATATACGAGCAGTACTTC. Protein sequence: CASSSKRVRIYEQYF.

The V gene is TRBV3-1 (or the pseudogene TRBV3-2), the J gene TRBJ2-7; D remains unclear. Germline V gene sequence: CDR1 LGHDT, CDR2 YNNKEL (reference sequence). There are 12 residues in the CDR3. V dropped 2 bases and J dropped 7 bases, with 9 bases sitting between them. CDR3 bases: TGTGCCAGCAGCCAATTAGGAGAGGAGCAGTACTTC. This gives the protein CASSQLGEEQYF.

The chain's CDR3 is CASSQATGALSTDTQYF. The CDR3 DNA sequence: TGTGCCAGCAGCCAGGCGACAGGGGCGCTGAGCACAGATACGCAGTATTTT. This rearrangement joins TRBV3-1 (or the pseudogene TRBV3-2) to TRBJ2-3; the match to TRBD1 covers 8 bases. Germline V gene sequence: CDR1 LGHDT, CDR2 YNNKEL (reference sequence). This CDR3 spans 17 amino acids. The J segment lost 0 bases and the V segment lost 3 bases, leaving 8 bases of the junction unmatched.

The chain employs TRBV18 and TRBJ1-3; 7 nucleotides match TRBD1. Unmatched junction bases numbered 2, after V lost 3 bases and J lost 0 bases. Germline loops: CDR1 KGHSH, CDR2 LQKENI. The length of the CDR3 is 15 residues. For the CDR3, the DNA is TGTGCCAGCTCACCGGACAGGAGCTCTGGAAACACCATATATTTT. Translation gives CASSPDRSSGNTIYF. The full variable domain, rest sourced from reference TRBV18 and TRBJ1-3, is NAGVMQNPRHLVRRRGQEARLRCSPMKGHSHVYWYRQLPEEGLKFMVYLQKENIIDESGMPKERFSAEFPKEGPSILRIQQVVRGDSAAYFCASSPDRSSGNTIYFGEGSWLTVV.

This chain connects TRBV7-3 to TRBJ2-7; 9 positions match TRBD2. V lost 1 base to trimming and J lost 4 bases; unmatched junction nucleotides: 5. There are 15 residues in the CDR3. In germline, CDR1 is SGHTA, CDR2 FQGTGA. The chain's CDR3 is CASSLSGSGRYEQYF. The CDR3 bases are TGTGCCAGCAGCTTAAGTGGTAGCGGGAGATACGAGCAGTACTTC.

The chain links TRBV6-5 to TRBJ2-7; D is perhaps TRBD1 (5 bases). V lost 6 bases, J lost 13 bases, and 19 bases lay in between. The CDR3 consists of 12 residues. Germline V gives CDR1 MNHEY, CDR2 SVGAGI. In nucleotides, the CDR3 is TGTGCCAGCAGGCTATTGACAGCCCCTATATACTTC. Protein sequence: CASRLLTAPIYF.

The chain has TRBV2 and TRBJ2-2; 7 bases align to TRBD2. V lost 7 bases, J lost 3 bases, and 5 bases stayed unmatched. This CDR3 region has 14 residues. The germline CDR1 and CDR2 sequences are SNHLY and FYNNEI. CDR3: CASKSGAYTGELFF. CDR3 in DNA: TGTGCCAGCAAAAGCGGGGCATACACCGGGGAGCTGTTTTTT.

The chain couples TRBV11-2 to TRBJ2-7, with 14 bases lining up with TRBD2. The CDR3 extends over 15 amino acids. J gave up 3 bases and V 6 bases, and 4 bases lay outside the gene matches. From germline, CDR1 is SGHAT and CDR2 FQNNGV. CDR3: CASSGLAGGRYEQYF. CDR3 nucleotide sequence: TGTGCCAGCAGTGGACTAGCGGGGGGCCGCTACGAGCAGTACTTC.

In this sample, this clone turned up a few times. The V call is TRBV19, the J call TRBJ1-2; 8 bases match TRBD1. The CDR3 covers 16 residues. Unmatched junction bases numbered 11, after V lost 1 base and J lost 7 bases. CDR1 is LNHDA and CDR2 is SQIVND in the germline V gene (reference sequence). CDR3 sequence: CASSIAARTGLPGYTF. In DNA form, the CDR3 reads TGTGCCAGTAGTATAGCAGCTCGGACAGGGCTGCCTGGCTACACCTTC.

The chain employs TRBV9 and TRBJ2-3, with unresolved D. V gave up 0 bases and J gave up 6 bases, with 11 bases separating them. The CDR3 is 14 amino acids. CDR1 and CDR2 from the germline V gene are SGDLS and YYNGEE. The CDR3 region is CASSVGDGWDTQYF. CDR3 nucleotides: TGTGCCAGCAGCGTAGGCGATGGTTGGGATACGCAGTATTTT. The variable domain in full, completed from reference TRBV9 and TRBJ2-3, reads DSGVTQTPKHLITATGQRVTLRCSPRSGDLSVYWYQQSLDQGLQFLIQYYNGEERAKGNILERFSAQQFPDLHSELNLSSLELGDSALYFCASSVGDGWDTQYFGPGTRLTVL.

The V gene is TRBV7-9, the J gene TRBJ2-5, with D unclear. CDR1 is SEHNR, CDR2 FQNEAQ, per germline (reference sequence). V lost 1 base, J lost 4 bases, and 16 bases lay in between. The CDR3 runs 16 residues. The CDR3 DNA reads as TGTGCCAGCAGCTTAGGGGCCTCTGCCCGCTCAGAGACCCAGTACTTC. Its translation: CASSLGASARSETQYF.

This CDR3 reads CSASWTGAQETQYF. CDR3 sequence (DNA): TGCAGCGCTTCGTGGACAGGAGCCCAAGAGACCCAGTACTTC. The chain employs TRBV29-1 and TRBJ2-5, with TRBD1 identical over 7 bases. Trimming cost V 7 bases and J 1 base; bases outside gene matches: 9. This CDR3 contains 14 residues. Germline loops: CDR1 SQVTM, CDR2 ANQGSEA.

The chain joins TRBV29-1 to TRBJ2-5, with TRBD1 matching over 9 bases. V was clipped by 6 bases and J by 5 bases; unmatched bases: 10. The CDR3 loop spans 14 amino acids. The germline CDR1 and CDR2 sequences are SQVTM and ANQGSEA. The CDR3 sequence: CSVEGQGFTETQYF. The CDR3, as DNA: TGCAGCGTAGAGGGACAGGGATTTACGGAGACCCAGTACTTC.

About this clone itself: A junction boundary mismatches the germline segment, possibly from a read error. This chain joins TRBV6-1 and TRBJ2-5; 9 bases are shared with TRBD1. The CDR3 loop spans 15 amino acids. CDR1 and CDR2 (germline): MNHNS, SASEGT. This CDR3 is CASCEGTGWQETQYF. DNA of the CDR3: TGTGCCAGCTGTGAAGGGACAGGGTGGCAAGAGACCCAGTACTTC.

The V call is TRBV21-1, the J call TRBJ2-5; TRBD2 was called by the table and not checked on the DNA. TRBV21-1 is a recognized pseudogene. CDR3 size: 16 residues. CDR3 coding DNA: TGTGCCAGCAGCAAAGTACGGCCTAGCCCCAAAGAGACCCAGTACTTC. It specifies CASSKVRPSPKETQYF.

The chain links TRBV15 to TRBJ1-3; D gene unclear. The germline V gene encodes CDR1 LNHNV and CDR2 YYDKDF (reference sequence). This CDR3 contains 15 residues. Trimming took 0 bases from V and 0 from J, leaving 6 bases between them. The CDR3 sequence: CATSRDVGSGNTIYF. CDR3 coding DNA: TGTGCCACCAGCAGAGATGTCGGCTCTGGAAACACCATATATTTT. The full variable domain, completed using reference TRBV15 and TRBJ1-3, is DAMVIQNPRYQVTQFGKPVTLSCSQTLNHNVMYWYQQKSSQAPKLLFHYYDKDFNNEADTPDNFQSRRPNTSFCFLDIRSPGLGDTAMYLCATSRDVGSGNTIYFGEGSWLTVV.

This chain joins TRBV6-5 and TRBJ2-1; TRBD1 agrees at 9 bases. CDR1 and CDR2 from the germline V gene are MNHEY and SVGAGI. J lost 6 bases, V lost 9 bases, and 9 bases had no gene match. CDR3 length: 14 amino acids. The CDR3 protein is CASSRDRDSNEQFF. CDR3 bases: TGTGCCAGTTCCCGGGACAGGGATTCCAATGAGCAGTTCTTC.